The 17 T cell receptor beta chains in this list originate from one sample, sequenced in a study of blood T cell repertoires in COVID-19. The method was immunoSEQ multiplex PCR; TCRdb's version includes in-frame clones alone and lacks a portion of them. The sample includes some 700,000 clones, 75% to 90% of them seen just once. Material for sequencing was peripheral blood. The receptors come from a woman in her late teens or twenties with acute or convalescent COVID-19.

V is TRBV3-1 (or the pseudogene TRBV3-2) and J is TRBJ2-3; D might be TRBD2 (7 bases). Germline V gene lookup returns CDR1 LGHDT and CDR2 YNNKEL (reference sequence). The V gene lost 1 base and the J gene lost 1 base, with 12 bases spanning the gap. There are 16 residues in the CDR3. For the CDR3, the DNA is TGTGCCAGCAGCCAAGGAAGAGGGGGGGGCACAGATACGCAGTATTTT. Translation: CASSQGRGGGTDTQYF.

The J gene is TRBJ2-7, the V gene TRBV2; D uncertain. The V and J ends lost 1 base and 2 bases respectively, with 15 bases between them. Germline loops: CDR1 SNHLY, CDR2 FYNNEI. The CDR3 contains 16 residues. The CDR3 loop reads CASSEVRGAATYEQYF. CDR3 nucleotides: TGTGCCAGCAGTGAAGTGAGAGGAGCCGCTACCTACGAGCAGTACTTC.

The chain is built from TRBV15 and TRBJ1-1, with D uncertain. Deletions cut 1 base from V and 1 base from J, with 10 bases between. The V gene's germline CDR1 is LNHNV and CDR2 YYDKDF (reference sequence). The length of the CDR3 is 15 residues. Here the CDR3 DNA reads TGTGCCACCAGCAGAGTTCGAGTTTCGAACACTGAAGCTTTCTTT. Translating it yields CATSRVRVSNTEAFF.

The chain recombines TRBV27 with TRBJ1-2; D is unresolved. CDR1 is MNHEY, CDR2 SMNVEV, per germline (reference sequence). V lost 10 bases and J 8 bases, leaving 20 bases between the germline ends. This CDR3 has 13 amino acids. The CDR3, as DNA: TGTGCCACCCGACCCGGAACAGCTTCGGGCTACACCTTC. Its protein is CATRPGTASGYTF.

This clone was observed a few times. This chain joins TRBV5-4 and TRBJ1-6; TRBD1 matches at 10 bases. Germline assignment: CDR1 SGHNT and CDR2 YYREEE (reference sequence). There are 18 residues in the CDR3. V lost 0 bases, J lost 5 bases, and 8 bases stayed unmatched. The CDR3 protein is CASSLEPGTGANNSPLHF. CDR3 DNA: TGTGCCAGCAGCTTGGAACCCGGGACAGGGGCTAATAATTCACCCCTCCACTTT.

The chain joins TRBV19 to TRBJ1-2, with 11 bases identical to TRBD1. Germline V CDR1 and CDR2: LNHDA, SQIVND (reference sequence). This CDR3 region has 15 residues. The V and J ends lost 3 bases and 9 bases, in that order; junction bases with no gene match: 9. This CDR3 is CASSMPRDRGISYTF. The CDR3 bases are TGTGCCAGTAGTATGCCCCGGGACAGGGGGATAAGCTACACCTTC.

The chain links TRBV11-2 to TRBJ1-4, with D maybe TRBD1 (5 bases). V was trimmed by 0 bases and J by 8 bases, leaving 16 bases between them. This CDR3 has 16 residues. CDR1 and CDR2 from the germline V gene are SGHAT and FQNNGV. CDR3 amino acids: CASSLEGGGIGEKLFF. In nucleotides, the CDR3 is TGTGCCAGCAGCTTAGAGGGTGGGGGGATAGGGGAAAAACTGTTTTTT.

The V call is TRBV25-1, the J call TRBJ2-7; tentative D call: TRBD1 (5 bases). The germline CDR1 and CDR2 sequences are MGHDK and SYGVNS. V was shortened by 7 bases and J by 5 bases, with 12 bases between the two germline ends. The CDR3 loop spans 12 amino acids. CDR3 sequence (DNA): TGTGCCAGCATTCAGGGTAACCACGAGCAGTACTTC. This translates into CASIQGNHEQYF.

V is TRBV15 and J is TRBJ2-1; D is perhaps TRBD1 (5 bases). This CDR3 has 16 residues. Germline V gives CDR1 LNHNV, CDR2 YYDKDF (reference sequence). With 0 bases removed from V and 7 bases from J, the gap between germline ends came to 16 bases. CDR3 amino acids: CATSRDKQVARNEQFF. The DNA for the CDR3 is TGTGCCACCAGCAGAGATAAACAGGTGGCAAGAAATGAGCAGTTCTTC.

The V gene is TRBV6-2 or TRBV6-3, the J gene TRBJ2-4; 7 nucleotides agree with TRBD2. CDR1 MNHEY and CDR2 SVGEGT come from the germline V gene. CDR3 length equals 14 residues. V trimming: 5 bases; J trimming: 6 bases; junction bases outside the gene matches: 7. CDR3 amino acids: CASSVRGEINIQYF. For the CDR3, the DNA is TGTGCCAGCAGTGTTCGGGGGGAGATAAACATTCAGTACTTC.

The V gene is TRBV7-2, the J gene TRBJ2-3, with 8 bases matching TRBD2. Germline V gene lookup returns CDR1 SGHTA and CDR2 FQGNSA. J gave up 2 bases and V 2 bases, and 15 bases lay outside the gene matches. The CDR3 has 19 residues. CDR3 DNA sequence: TGTGCCAGCAGCTTATCCCGGGGCCGGGGGGGGTATTACACAGATACGCAGTATTTT. Translation gives CASSLSRGRGGYYTDTQYF.

The chain combines TRBV2 with TRBJ1-1; D ambiguous. The germline V gene has CDR1 SNHLY and CDR2 FYNNEI. The germline V and J ends were trimmed by 10 bases and 1 base, with 10 bases remaining between them. The CDR3 extends over 12 amino acids. The CDR3 sequence is CATRLQNTEAFF. In nucleotides, the CDR3 is TGTGCCACCAGACTCCAGAACACTGAAGCTTTCTTT. Looking up the rest from reference TRBV2 and TRBJ1-1 gives the full variable domain: EPEVTQTPSHQVTQMGQEVILRCVPISNHLYFYWYRQILGQKVEFLVSFYNNEISEKSEIFDDQFSVERPDGSNFTLKIRSTKLEDSAMYFCATRLQNTEAFFGQGTRLTVV.

With respect to this clone: Other DNA sequences in this sample translate to the same CDR3. The rearrangement links TRBV5-1 to TRBJ1-1; 7 nucleotides align to TRBD1. CDR1 is SGHRS and CDR2 is YFSETQ in the germline V gene. The length of the CDR3 is 16 residues. The trim removed 0 bases at V and 1 base at J, leaving 6 bases unmatched. The chain's CDR3 is CASSLAFRGRNTEAFF. The CDR3 DNA reads as TGCGCCAGCAGCTTGGCCTTCAGGGGGAGGAACACTGAAGCTTTCTTT.

The chain couples TRBV9 to TRBJ1-1, with D perhaps matching TRBD1 (5 bases). Germline loops: CDR1 SGDLS, CDR2 YYNGEE. Trimming shortened V by 4 bases and J by 1 base, and 8 bases separated the two germline ends. This CDR3 is 13 amino acids long. The CDR3 spells CASSRDRNTEAFF. The CDR3 DNA reads as TGTGCCAGCAGCCGAGACAGGAACACTGAAGCTTTCTTT.

This chain uses TRBV7-9 with TRBJ1-2, with 7 bases lining up with TRBD1. The CDR3 consists of 14 residues. Losses at the gene ends were 0 bases for V and 7 bases for J; bases not matched to a gene: 5. The germline gives CDR1 SEHNR, CDR2 FQNEAQ (reference sequence). In DNA form, the CDR3 reads TGTGCCAGCAGCTTAGCTCTAGGGGGCGGTGGCTACACCTTC. It codes for CASSLALGGGGYTF.

The rearrangement joins TRBV11-3 to TRBJ1-1, with 7 bases aligning to TRBD1. This CDR3 spans 13 amino acids. CDR1 and CDR2 (germline): SGHNT, YENEEA. Trimming cost V 4 bases and J 3 bases; bases outside gene matches: 2. CDR3 region: CASSSTGDTEAFF. CDR3 sequence (DNA): TGTGCCAGCAGCTCTACAGGGGACACTGAAGCTTTCTTT.

The chain employs TRBV30 and TRBJ2-2; no reliable D call. V shed 2 bases and J shed 6 bases, with 16 bases lying between them. The CDR3 is 15 amino acids. CDR1 and CDR2 from the germline V gene are GTSNPN and SVGIG (reference sequence). The CDR3 region is CAWSPYSSAPGELFF. Here the CDR3 DNA reads TGTGCCTGGAGTCCGTACAGTTCCGCTCCCGGGGAGCTGTTTTTT.